This is a list of T cell receptor beta chains from one sample in a study of shared clonotypes between healthy human individuals. Some clones are missing from TCRdb's copy, which holds only in-frame ones; the method was immunoSEQ multiplex PCR. This sample has a few hundred thousand clones, with over 70% found just once. Material for sequencing was memory CD4+ T cells sorted from blood. Every receptor here comes from a man between 25 and 39 years old in good health. The CDR3 runs from the conserved cysteine through the conserved F or W. Each record gives: clone size, D gene, V gene, J gene, CDR3 protein, CDR3 DNA. D genes are given only for firm matches. Size values are once, few and many counts, or a class for expanded clones, and some rows have none.

few	.	TRBV19	TRBJ1-5	CASSIQGRQPQHF	TGTGCCAGTAGTATACAGGGTCGTCAGCCCCAGCATTTT
.	.	TRBV25-1	TRBJ1-1	CASSGFTEAFF	TGTGCCAGCAGTGGGTTCACTGAAGCTTTCTTT
.	.	TRBV5-5	TRBJ2-5	CASSYPTGQETQYF	TGTGCCAGCAGCTACCCGACAGGCCAAGAGACCCAGTACTTC
.	.	TRBV30	TRBJ1-2	CAWSSGNSYGYTF	TGTGCCTGGAGTTCAGGGAACTCCTATGGCTACACCTTC
few	TRBD2	TRBV5-1	TRBJ2-2	CASSSGTSRTGELFF	TGCGCCAGCAGCTCGGGGACTAGCAGGACCGGGGAGCTGTTTTTT
.	TRBD2	TRBV28	TRBJ2-7	CASSLARASGNHEQYF	TGTGCCAGCAGTTTGGCTCGAGCTAGCGGGAACCACGAGCAGTACTTC
.	.	TRBV18	TRBJ2-3	CASSPNANLDPSTDTQYF	TGTGCCAGCTCACCAAATGCGAATCTAGACCCCTCGACAGATACGCAGTATTTT
.	TRBD2	TRBV5-1	TRBJ2-7	CASSLEAGGPYEQYF	TGCGCCAGCAGCTTGGAGGCGGGAGGGCCCTACGAGCAGTACTTC
.	.	TRBV9	TRBJ1-2	CASSVEARWNYGYTF	TGTGCCAGCAGCGTTGAGGCCAGGTGGAACTATGGCTACACCTTC
.	.	TRBV14	TRBJ2-1	CASTDPGSSYNEQFF	TGTGCCAGCACCGATCCGGGCAGCTCCTACAATGAGCAGTTCTTC
.	.	TRBV19	TRBJ1-1	CASSIRAELEAFF	TGTGCCAGTAGTATCAGAGCTGAACTTGAAGCTTTCTTT
few	TRBD2	TRBV29-1	TRBJ2-7	CSASGLAGGPSYEQYF	TGCAGCGCCTCGGGACTAGCGGGAGGTCCCTCCTACGAGCAGTACTTC
few	.	TRBV27	TRBJ2-7	CASRNPPHEQYF	TGTGCCAGCCGAAACCCCCCTCACGAGCAGTACTTC
few	.	TRBV19	TRBJ2-3	CASSPSVSTDTQYF	TGTGCCAGTAGTCCGTCAGTTAGCACAGATACGCAGTATTTT